These 8 T cell receptor beta chains originate from one sample sequenced in a study of shared clonotypes between healthy human individuals. Profiled with immunoSEQ multiplex PCR; TCRdb holds only in-frame clones, not every one. The sample has millions of clones; approximately 95% are singletons. The sequenced sample consisted of naive CD4+ T cells from PBMCs. Stated subset: CD45RA+ positively selected. The source of these receptors is a man between 18 and 35 years old in good health. Some clones in this sample may be carry-over from other donors' samples.

The chain carries TRBV2 and TRBJ2-5; 9 bases are a match to TRBD1. This CDR3 region has 14 residues. Germline CDR1 reads SNHLY; CDR2 reads FYNNEI. The trim removed 6 bases at V and 5 bases at J, leaving 7 bases unmatched. The CDR3 region is CASSRDRAAETQYF. The CDR3 coding sequence is TGTGCCAGCAGCAGGGACAGGGCAGCGGAGACCCAGTACTTC. Drawing the rest from reference TRBV2 and TRBJ2-5, the complete variable domain is EPEVTQTPSHQVTQMGQEVILRCVPISNHLYFYWYRQILGQKVEFLVSFYNNEISEKSEIFDDQFSVERPDGSNFTLKIRSTKLEDSAMYFCASSRDRAAETQYFGPGTRLLVL.

This chain uses TRBV4-2 with TRBJ2-7; 10 bases fit TRBD1. This CDR3 is 16 amino acids long. Germline lookup yields CDR1 LGHNA and CDR2 YNFKEQ. V dropped 3 bases and J dropped 2; count of bases not matched to a gene: 7. The CDR3 sequence: CASSQRTGGKTYEQYF. The CDR3 nucleotides read TGTGCCAGCAGCCAGAGGACAGGGGGAAAGACCTACGAGCAGTACTTC.

The V gene is TRBV5-5, the J gene TRBJ2-1; no reliable D call. V dropped 3 bases and J dropped 6 bases, with 4 bases sitting between them. The CDR3 totals 11 residues. Germline V lookup: CDR1 SGHKS, CDR2 YYEKEE (reference sequence). CDR3 protein: CASSWTNEQFF. CDR3 nucleotide sequence: TGTGCCAGCAGCTGGACCAATGAGCAGTTCTTC.

This clone was recorded only once. V usage is TRBV6-6 and J usage is TRBJ2-7; weak D call: TRBD2 (6 bases). Germline V gene lookup returns CDR1 MNHNY and CDR2 SVGAGI (reference sequence). CDR3 length equals 12 residues. Trimming stripped 6 bases from V and 7 bases from J, with 13 bases between. CDR3 nucleotide sequence: TGTGCCAGCAGCCCGGGACTCCAAGAGCAGTACTTC. Its translation: CASSPGLQEQYF.

This sequence joins TRBV28 and TRBJ2-1; 9 bases are a match to TRBD2. Germline V gene lookup returns CDR1 MDHEN and CDR2 SYDVKM. With 7 bases clipped from V and 5 bases from J, the junction kept 15 bases outside the gene matches. There are 17 residues in the CDR3. CDR3 sequence: CASTTPGAGGVDNEQFF. DNA for the CDR3: TGTGCCAGCACCACTCCCGGGGCGGGAGGGGTTGACAATGAGCAGTTCTTC.

The chain combines TRBV28 with TRBJ2-6; the match to TRBD1 covers 7 bases. This CDR3 has 19 residues. Germline CDR1 MDHEN, CDR2 SYDVKM. Trimming cost V 7 bases and J 0 bases; bases outside gene matches: 15. The CDR3 region has the DNA TGTGCCAGCACCGGAGCCCGGGACAGATATCACTCTGGGGCCAACGTCCTGACTTTC. Translated: CASTGARDRYHSGANVLTF.

The rearrangement links TRBV7-2 to TRBJ1-3; the D gene is possibly TRBD1 (6 bases). The V gene lost 0 bases and the J gene lost 4 bases, with 13 bases spanning the gap. This CDR3 has 16 amino acids. Per germline, CDR1 SGHTA and CDR2 FQGNSA. CDR3 DNA: TGTGCCAGCAGCTTAGCGCGGGGGGCGCACGGAAACACCATATATTTT. This encodes CASSLARGAHGNTIYF.

This sequence joins TRBV7-9 and TRBJ2-1, with TRBD2 matching over 7 bases. Trimming at V came to 2 bases and at J to 7 bases, leaving 8 bases not matched to a gene. In germline, CDR1 is SEHNR, CDR2 FQNEAQ (reference sequence). CDR3 length equals 15 residues. The CDR3 here is CASSLLAGAGNEQFF. The CDR3 DNA reads TGTGCCAGCAGCTTACTTGCGGGAGCTGGTAATGAGCAGTTCTTC. The variable domain in full, with the rest retrieved from reference TRBV7-9 and TRBJ2-1, is DTGVSQNPRHKITKRGQNVTFRCDPISEHNRLYWYRQTLGQGPEFLTYFQNEAQLEKSRLLSDRFSAERPKGSFSTLEIQRTEQGDSAMYLCASSLLAGAGNEQFFGPGTRLTVL.